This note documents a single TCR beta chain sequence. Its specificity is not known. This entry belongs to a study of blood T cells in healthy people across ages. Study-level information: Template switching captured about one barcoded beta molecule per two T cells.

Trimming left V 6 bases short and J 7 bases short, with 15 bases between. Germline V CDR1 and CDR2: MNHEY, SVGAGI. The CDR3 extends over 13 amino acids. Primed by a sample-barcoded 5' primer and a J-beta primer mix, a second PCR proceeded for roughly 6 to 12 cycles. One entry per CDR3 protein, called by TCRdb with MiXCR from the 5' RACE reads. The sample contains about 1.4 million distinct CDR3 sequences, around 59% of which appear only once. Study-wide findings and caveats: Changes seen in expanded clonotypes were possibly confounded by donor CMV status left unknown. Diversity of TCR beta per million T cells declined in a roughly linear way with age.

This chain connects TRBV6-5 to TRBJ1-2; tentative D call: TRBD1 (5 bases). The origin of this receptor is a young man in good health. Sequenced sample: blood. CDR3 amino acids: CASSLGGMGGYTF. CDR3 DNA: TGTGCCAGCAGCCTGGGGGGGATGGGTGGCTACACCTTC.